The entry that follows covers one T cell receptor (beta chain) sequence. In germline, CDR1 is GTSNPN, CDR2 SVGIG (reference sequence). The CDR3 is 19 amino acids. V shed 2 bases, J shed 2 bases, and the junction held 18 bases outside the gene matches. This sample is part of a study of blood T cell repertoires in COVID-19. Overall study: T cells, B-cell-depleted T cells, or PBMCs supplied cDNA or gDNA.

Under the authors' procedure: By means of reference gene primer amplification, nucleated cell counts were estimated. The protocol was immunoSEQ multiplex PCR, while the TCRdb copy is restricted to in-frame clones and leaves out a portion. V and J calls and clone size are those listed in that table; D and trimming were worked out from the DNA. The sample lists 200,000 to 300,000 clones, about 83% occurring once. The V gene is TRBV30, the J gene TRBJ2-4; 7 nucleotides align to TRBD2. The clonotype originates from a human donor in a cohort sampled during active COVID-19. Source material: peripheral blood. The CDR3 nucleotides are TGTGCCTGGAGTCCGCCCCCCCCGGGACTACCCGAGCCCAAAAACATTCAGTACTTC. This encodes CAWSPPPPGLPEPKNIQYF.